Presented here are 18 T cell receptor beta chains from one specimen sequenced in a study of blood T cell repertoires in COVID-19. The method was immunoSEQ multiplex PCR; TCRdb's version includes in-frame clones alone and lacks a portion of them. This table holds almost 400,000 clones, about 89% found once. Sequenced sample: peripheral blood. The receptors derive from a woman aged 60-70 years with COVID-19, enrolled during active disease.

The chain is built from TRBV7-3 and TRBJ2-2, with 7 bases that match TRBD1. Germline CDR1 is SGHTA and CDR2 is FQGTGA. With 11 bases clipped from V and 1 base from J, the junction kept 4 bases outside the gene matches. The CDR3 sequence is 13 residues long. This chain's CDR3 is CASRGQNTGELFF. The CDR3 DNA is TGTGCCTCTAGGGGGCAGAACACCGGGGAGCTGTTTTTT.

The gene calls are TRBV7-9 and TRBJ2-1; possible D gene TRBD2, 6 bases. This CDR3 is built from 15 residues. V lost 0 bases, J lost 4 bases, and 10 bases lay in between. CDR1 is SEHNR and CDR2 is FQNEAQ in the germline V gene (reference sequence). CDR3 in DNA: TGTGCCAGCAGCTTAGCGGGGGGAAAGTACAATGAGCAGTTCTTC. Residues: CASSLAGGKYNEQFF.

The chain recombines TRBV2 with TRBJ2-5, with D perhaps TRBD1 (7 bases). Trimming removed 6 bases at V and 5 bases at J, with 19 bases between. Germline V CDR1 and CDR2: SNHLY, FYNNEI. The CDR3 extends over 15 amino acids. This CDR3 reads CASSPNRGGWETQYF. The CDR3 nucleotides read TGTGCCAGCAGCCCCAACAGGGGAGGTTGGGAGACCCAGTACTTC.

This clone occurred once. The chain links TRBV19 to TRBJ2-1; 7 bases are a match to TRBD2. In germline, CDR1 is LNHDA, CDR2 SQIVND (reference sequence). The length of the CDR3 is 15 residues. J gave up 4 bases and V 3 bases, and 6 bases lay outside the gene matches. The CDR3 region is CASSMVRGVYNEQFF. CDR3 coding DNA: TGTGCCAGTAGTATGGTACGGGGGGTTTACAATGAGCAGTTCTTC.

The chain employs TRBV19 and TRBJ1-3; D call uncertain. The ends were cut back, 4 bases at V and 2 bases at J, with 12 bases in the middle. Germline V gives CDR1 LNHDA, CDR2 SQIVND (reference sequence). This CDR3 has 15 amino acids. The CDR3 bases are TGTGCCAGTAGTAGGAGTCAGATTACTGGAAACACCATATATTTT. Encoded protein: CASSRSQITGNTIYF.

The gene calls are TRBV6-5 and TRBJ2-7, with a possible D match to TRBD1 (6 bases). CDR3 size: 14 residues. Deletions cut 4 bases from V and 2 bases from J, with 12 bases between. Germline CDR1 MNHEY, CDR2 SVGAGI. DNA for the CDR3: TGTGCCAGCAGTTCCCGGGACACTACCTACGAGCAGTACTTC. This codes for CASSSRDTTYEQYF.

The gene calls are TRBV11-3 and TRBJ2-2; D may be TRBD2 (6 bases). With 3 bases removed from V and 3 bases from J, the gap between germline ends came to 8 bases. From germline, CDR1 is SGHNT and CDR2 YENEEA. CDR3 size: 14 residues. CDR3 region: CASSFRGDTGELFF. DNA for the CDR3: TGTGCCAGCAGCTTTCGCGGGGACACCGGGGAGCTGTTTTTT.

This chain uses TRBV6-1 with TRBJ1-6, with D tentatively TRBD1 (6 bases). The V end lost 3 bases, the J end lost 7 bases, and 19 bases lay between the germline ends. The CDR3 covers 17 residues. In germline, CDR1 is MNHNS, CDR2 SASEGT. The CDR3 bases are TGTGCCAGCAGTGACGACCTGTGGGCAGGGGCAAATTCACCCCTCCACTTT. It specifies CASSDDLWAGANSPLHF.

The chain combines TRBV3-1 (or the pseudogene TRBV3-2) with TRBJ2-5, with TRBD2 matching 7 bases. CDR3 length: 17 amino acids. Germline V CDR1 and CDR2: LGHDT, YNNKEL (reference sequence). Losses at the gene ends were 5 bases for V and 2 bases for J; bases not matched to a gene: 14. CDR3 protein: CASSSYGLSGEQETQYF. The CDR3 DNA sequence: TGTGCCAGCAGCTCGTATGGGTTGAGCGGGGAGCAAGAGACCCAGTACTTC.

J is TRBJ1-1 and V is TRBV27; D unclear. CDR1 and CDR2 from the germline V gene are MNHEY and SMNVEV (reference sequence). This CDR3 has 13 residues. Trimming stripped 6 bases from V and 5 bases from J, with 13 bases between. The CDR3 DNA reads TGTGCCAGCAGCCACCATGGGAGTACTGAAGCTTTCTTT. Its protein is CASSHHGSTEAFF.

The genes are TRBV6-5 and TRBJ2-5, with 8 bases matching TRBD1. CDR3 length: 14 amino acids. J gave up 4 bases and V 4 bases, and 5 bases lay outside the gene matches. Germline V gives CDR1 MNHEY, CDR2 SVGAGI. The CDR3 DNA follows: TGTGCCAGCAGTTTGACAGGGGCGGGAGAGACCCAGTACTTC. Translated: CASSLTGAGETQYF.

The chain links TRBV5-1 to TRBJ2-3; D is unclear. The germline CDR1 and CDR2 sequences are SGHRS and YFSETQ. CDR3 length: 12 amino acids. V lost 4 bases, J lost 4 bases, and 7 bases lay in between. CDR3 coding DNA: TGCGCCAGCAGCCCCCCCGCAGATACGCAGTATTTT. Encoded protein: CASSPPADTQYF.

V is TRBV15 and J is TRBJ1-5; the D gene is possibly TRBD1 (5 bases). Trimming shortened V by 3 bases and J by 7 bases, and 10 bases separated the two germline ends. The CDR3 contains 13 residues. Germline values: CDR1 LNHNV, CDR2 YYDKDF (reference sequence). CDR3 amino acids: CATSSRVAQPQHF. CDR3 DNA sequence: TGTGCCACCAGCAGCAGGGTTGCGCAGCCCCAGCATTTT. Full variable domain (missing parts from reference TRBV15 and TRBJ1-5): DAMVIQNPRYQVTQFGKPVTLSCSQTLNHNVMYWYQQKSSQAPKLLFHYYDKDFNNEADTPDNFQSRRPNTSFCFLDIRSPGLGDTAMYLCATSSRVAQPQHFGDGTRLSIL.

This clone was detected only once. The chain carries TRBV12-5 and TRBJ2-2, with 8 bases fitting TRBD1. The CDR3 consists of 16 residues. The V segment lost 5 bases and the J segment 1 base; nucleotides outside the gene matches: 6. Germline V gene sequence: CDR1 LGHNT, CDR2 FRNRAP. CDR3 DNA: TGTGCTAGTGGTCCAGGACAGGGTGGGAACACCGGGGAGCTGTTTTTT. It yields the protein CASGPGQGGNTGELFF.

The chain uses TRBV18 and TRBJ2-1, with 7 nucleotides matching TRBD2. The CDR3 loop spans 16 amino acids. Trimming removed 2 bases from V and 6 bases from J; junction bases left unmatched: 10. Germline-derived CDR1 and CDR2 are KGHSH and LQKENI. In nucleotides, the CDR3 is TGTGCCAGCTCACCATCGGTAGCTAGCGGCCGCAATGAGCAGTTCTTC. This sequence encodes CASSPSVASGRNEQFF.

This clone came up once. V is TRBV28 and J is TRBJ2-1; D might be TRBD2 (6 bases). Trimming left V 3 bases short and J 6 bases short, with 15 bases between. The CDR3 consists of 15 residues. Germline CDR1 reads MDHEN; CDR2 reads SYDVKM. The CDR3 DNA follows: TGTGCCAGCAGTTTGCTAGCGAAGGCGGGCAATGAGCAGTTCTTC. Translating it yields CASSLLAKAGNEQFF.

This rearrangement joins TRBV7-8 to TRBJ1-1; no firm D call. The germline gives CDR1 SGHVS, CDR2 FQNEAQ. V lost 2 bases and J lost 4, with 8 bases in between. This CDR3 comprises 13 residues. For the CDR3, the DNA is TGTGCCAGCAGCTTACAGGTGGGCACTGAAGCTTTCTTT. It translates to CASSLQVGTEAFF.

This sequence joins TRBV29-1 and TRBJ1-3, with a weak D call TRBD1 (5 bases). The ends were cut back, 0 bases at V and 4 bases at J, with 10 bases in the middle. The CDR3 loop spans 14 amino acids. CDR1 and CDR2 from the germline V gene are SQVTM and ANQGSEA. This CDR3 reads CSVEEGLTGNTIYF. The DNA for the CDR3 is TGCAGCGTTGAAGAGGGACTTACGGGAAACACCATATATTTT.